The TCR beta chain described here comes from a study of shared clonotypes between healthy human individuals. To note about this clone: An end of the junction differs from the germline gene, which may be a read error.

This CDR3 region has 12 residues. Germline V gene lookup returns CDR1 SGHRS and CDR2 YFSETQ. TCRdb keeps only in-frame clones here, not all; method: immunoSEQ multiplex PCR. The table has 800,000 to 1,200,000 clones, approximately 78% seen once. This clonotype was sampled from a man aged 18 to 30 in good health. Some clones in this sample may be carry-over from other donors' samples. What was sequenced was memory CD4+ T cells from PBMCs. Subset specified: CD45RA-negative fraction. The V and J genes are TRBV5-1 and TRBJ2-1; 7 bases match TRBD2. CDR3 sequence: CASSPAGVNPVF. The CDR3 nucleotides are TGCGCCAGCAGCCCCGCGGGGGTGAATCCGGTCTTC.